This TCR beta chain comes out of a study of T cells after yellow fever vaccination. From the 5' RACE reads, TCRdb called clonotypes with MiXCR, one entry per CDR3 protein. The sample shows roughly 300,000 distinct CDR3 sequences, about 8.3% of them seen only once. With 4 bases removed from V and 7 bases from J, the gap between germline ends came to 13 bases. This CDR3 region has 13 residues. The germline V gene has CDR1 LGHNA and CDR2 YSLEER. Findings of the study overall: Post-booster reappearance was seen for most primary-vaccination clones (just over 95% CD4, 75% to 90% CD8). Contamination of FACS-sorted repertoires by abundant clonotypes from the bulk population could occur.

Details on this clonotype: Its antigen is not known.

The chain carries TRBV4-3 and TRBJ2-5; D not resolved. The TCR was taken from a man between 18 and 35 years old who received the YFV17D yellow fever vaccine. The sequences come from PBMCs, collected approximately 40 days after the first yellow fever vaccination. This CDR3 reads CASSPVRLGTQYF. The CDR3 DNA sequence: TGCGCCAGCAGCCCTGTGAGGCTTGGGACCCAGTACTTC.